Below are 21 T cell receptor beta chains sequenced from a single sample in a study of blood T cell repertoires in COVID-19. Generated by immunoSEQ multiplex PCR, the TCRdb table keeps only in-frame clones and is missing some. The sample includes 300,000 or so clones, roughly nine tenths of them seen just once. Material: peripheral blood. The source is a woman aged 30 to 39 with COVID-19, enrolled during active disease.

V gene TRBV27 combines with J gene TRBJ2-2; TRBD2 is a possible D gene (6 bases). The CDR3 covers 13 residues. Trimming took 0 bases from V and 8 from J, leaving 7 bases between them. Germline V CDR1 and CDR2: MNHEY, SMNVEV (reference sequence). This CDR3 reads CASSLSGGGELFF. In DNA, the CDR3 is TGTGCCAGCAGTTTATCGGGGGGAGGGGAGCTGTTTTTT.

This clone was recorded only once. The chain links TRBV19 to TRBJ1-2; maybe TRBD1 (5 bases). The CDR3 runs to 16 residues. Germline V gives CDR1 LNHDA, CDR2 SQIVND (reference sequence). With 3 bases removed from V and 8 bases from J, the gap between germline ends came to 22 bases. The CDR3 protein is CASSIRAGRVILGYTF. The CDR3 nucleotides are TGTGCCAGTAGTATCAGAGCCGGCAGGGTGATTCTCGGCTACACCTTC.

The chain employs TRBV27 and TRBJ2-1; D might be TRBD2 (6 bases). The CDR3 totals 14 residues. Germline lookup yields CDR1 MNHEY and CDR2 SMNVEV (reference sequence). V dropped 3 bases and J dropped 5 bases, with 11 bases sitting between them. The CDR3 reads CASSFSAGNNEQFF. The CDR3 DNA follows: TGTGCCAGCAGTTTTTCGGCGGGGAACAATGAGCAGTTCTTC.

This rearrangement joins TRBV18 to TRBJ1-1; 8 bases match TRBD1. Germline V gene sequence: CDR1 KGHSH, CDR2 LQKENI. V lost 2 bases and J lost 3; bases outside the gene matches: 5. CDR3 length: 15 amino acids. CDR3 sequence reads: CASSPITGGDTEAFF. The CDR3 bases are TGTGCCAGCTCACCAATAACAGGGGGAGACACTGAAGCTTTCTTT.

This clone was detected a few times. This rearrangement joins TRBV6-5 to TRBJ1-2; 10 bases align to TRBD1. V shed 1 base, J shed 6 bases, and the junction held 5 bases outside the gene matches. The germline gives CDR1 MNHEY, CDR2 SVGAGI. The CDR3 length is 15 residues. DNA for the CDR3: TGTGCCAGCAGTTACTTACGGACAGGGGGGGATGGCTACACCTTC. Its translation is CASSYLRTGGDGYTF.

As DNA, the CDR3 is TGTGCCAGCAGCCAATCGCGAGAGCAGTACTTC. Encoded protein: CASSQSREQYF. V gene TRBV3-1 (or the pseudogene TRBV3-2) combines with J gene TRBJ2-7, with D unclear. V was trimmed by 2 bases and J by 7 bases, leaving 6 bases between them. CDR1 and CDR2 (germline): LGHDT, YNNKEL (reference sequence). The CDR3 consists of 11 residues.

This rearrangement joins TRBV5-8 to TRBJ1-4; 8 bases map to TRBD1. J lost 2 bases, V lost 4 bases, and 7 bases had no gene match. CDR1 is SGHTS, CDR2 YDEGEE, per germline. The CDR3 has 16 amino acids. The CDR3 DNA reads TGTGCCAGCAGCAAATTCAGGGGGCTTACTAATGAAAAACTGTTTTTT. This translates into CASSKFRGLTNEKLFF.

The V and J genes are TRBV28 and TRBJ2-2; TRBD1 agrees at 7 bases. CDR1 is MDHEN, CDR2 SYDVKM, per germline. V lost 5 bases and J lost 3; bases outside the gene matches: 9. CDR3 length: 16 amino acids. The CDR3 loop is CASSPTRDSYTGELFF. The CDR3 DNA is TGTGCCAGCAGTCCCACCCGGGACAGCTACACCGGGGAGCTGTTTTTT.

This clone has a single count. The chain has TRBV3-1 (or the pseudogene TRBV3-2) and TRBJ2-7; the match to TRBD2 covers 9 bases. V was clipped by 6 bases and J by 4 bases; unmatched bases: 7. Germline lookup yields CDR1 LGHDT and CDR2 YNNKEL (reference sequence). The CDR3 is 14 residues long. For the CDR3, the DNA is TGTGCCAGCAGTTCGGCTAGCGGGACTTACGAGCAGTACTTC. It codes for CASSSASGTYEQYF.

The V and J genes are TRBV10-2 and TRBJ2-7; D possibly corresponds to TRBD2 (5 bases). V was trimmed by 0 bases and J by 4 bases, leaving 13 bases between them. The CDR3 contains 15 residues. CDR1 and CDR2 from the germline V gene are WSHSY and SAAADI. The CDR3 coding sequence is TGCGCCAGCAGTGAGTCTGGTGGGAGTAGATACGAGCAGTACTTC. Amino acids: CASSESGGSRYEQYF.

As DNA, the CDR3 is TGTGCCAGTAGTAGCCAAGGCCGGTCTAGCGGGCACTACGAGCAGTACTTC. Translating it yields CASSSQGRSSGHYEQYF. This chain connects TRBV19 to TRBJ2-7, with 8 nucleotides matching TRBD2. V lost 4 bases to trimming and J lost 3 bases; unmatched junction nucleotides: 14. This CDR3 is built from 17 residues. Germline values: CDR1 LNHDA, CDR2 SQIVND (reference sequence).

CDR3 amino acids: CASTLTRDRANYGYTF. CDR3 in DNA: TGTGCCAGCACCCTAACCCGGGACAGAGCTAACTATGGCTACACCTTC. The chain recombines TRBV28 with TRBJ1-2; 7 bases are shared with TRBD1. CDR3 length equals 16 residues. CDR1 is MDHEN and CDR2 is SYDVKM in the germline V gene. The junction had 11 bases not matched to a gene; V was cut back by 7 bases and J by 0 bases.

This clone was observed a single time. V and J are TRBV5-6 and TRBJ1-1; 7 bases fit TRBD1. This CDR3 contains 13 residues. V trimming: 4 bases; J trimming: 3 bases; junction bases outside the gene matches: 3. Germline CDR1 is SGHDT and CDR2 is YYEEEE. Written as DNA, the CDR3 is TGTGCCAGCAGCCCCGACAGGGACACTGAAGCTTTCTTT. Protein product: CASSPDRDTEAFF.

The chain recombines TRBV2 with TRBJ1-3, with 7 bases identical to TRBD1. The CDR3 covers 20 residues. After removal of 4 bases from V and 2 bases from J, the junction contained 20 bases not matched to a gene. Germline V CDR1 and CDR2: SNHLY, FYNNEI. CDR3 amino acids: CASSVFPGQSKLAPGNTIYF. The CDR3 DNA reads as TGTGCCAGCAGTGTGTTCCCGGGACAGTCTAAACTCGCCCCTGGAAACACCATATATTTT.

The CDR3 is CAWSGDGGTGNTIYF. The CDR3 DNA sequence: TGTGCCTGGAGTGGAGATGGGGGGACTGGAAACACCATATATTTT. This chain links TRBV30 with TRBJ1-3, with a possible D match to TRBD1 (5 bases). The CDR3 runs 15 residues. CDR1 GTSNPN and CDR2 SVGIG come from the germline V gene (reference sequence). V lost 1 base to trimming and J lost 2 bases, with 12 bases between them.

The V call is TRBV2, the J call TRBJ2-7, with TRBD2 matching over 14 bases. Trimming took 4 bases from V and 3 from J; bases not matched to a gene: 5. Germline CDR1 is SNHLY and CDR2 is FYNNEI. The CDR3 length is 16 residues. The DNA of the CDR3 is TGTGCCAGCAGTGGAGGACTAGCGGGAGGTCTCTACGAGCAGTACTTC. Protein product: CASSGGLAGGLYEQYF.

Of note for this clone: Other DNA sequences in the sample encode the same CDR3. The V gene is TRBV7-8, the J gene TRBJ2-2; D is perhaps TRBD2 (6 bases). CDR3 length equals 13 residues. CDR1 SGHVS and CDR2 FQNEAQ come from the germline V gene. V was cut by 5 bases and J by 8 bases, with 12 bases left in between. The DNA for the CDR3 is TGTGCCAGCAGCGTAAGCGGGTTGGGGGAGCTGTTTTTT. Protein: CASSVSGLGELFF.

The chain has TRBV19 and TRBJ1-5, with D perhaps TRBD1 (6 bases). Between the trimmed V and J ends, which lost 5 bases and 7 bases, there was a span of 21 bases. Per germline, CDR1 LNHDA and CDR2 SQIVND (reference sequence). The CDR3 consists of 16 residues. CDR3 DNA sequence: TGTGCCAGTAGTCCTCCCGGGGGGCAGGGAGGGCAGCCCCAGCATTTT. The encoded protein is CASSPPGGQGGQPQHF. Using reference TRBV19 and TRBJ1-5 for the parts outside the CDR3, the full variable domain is DGGITQSPKYLFRKEGQNVTLSCEQNLNHDAMYWYRQDPGQGLRLIYYSQIVNDFQKGDIAEGYSVSREKKESFPLTVTSAQKNPTAFYLCASSPPGGQGGQPQHFGDGTRLSIL.

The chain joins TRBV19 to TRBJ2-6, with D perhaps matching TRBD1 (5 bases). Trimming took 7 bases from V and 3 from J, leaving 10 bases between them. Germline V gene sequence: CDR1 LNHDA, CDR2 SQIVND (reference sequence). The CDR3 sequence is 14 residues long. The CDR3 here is CASIQRGGANVLTF. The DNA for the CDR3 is TGTGCCAGTATCCAAAGGGGTGGGGCCAACGTCCTGACTTTC.

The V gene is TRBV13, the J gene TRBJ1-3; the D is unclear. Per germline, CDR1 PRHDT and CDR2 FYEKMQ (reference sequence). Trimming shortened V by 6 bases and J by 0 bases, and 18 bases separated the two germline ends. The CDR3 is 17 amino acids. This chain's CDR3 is CASRNTGSPISGNTIYF. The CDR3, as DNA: TGTGCCAGCAGAAACACCGGGTCCCCGATCTCTGGAAACACCATATATTTT.

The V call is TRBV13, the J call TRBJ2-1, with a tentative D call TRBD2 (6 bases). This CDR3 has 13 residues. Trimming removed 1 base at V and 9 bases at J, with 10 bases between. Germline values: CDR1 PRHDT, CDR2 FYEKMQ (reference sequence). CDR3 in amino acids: CASSLEERVEQFF. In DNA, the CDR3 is TGTGCCAGCAGCTTAGAGGAGCGGGTTGAGCAGTTCTTC.